The clone carrying this T cell receptor beta chain is labeled medium-sized. No antigen is known for it. This sample was taken from a study of spatial heterogeneity in lung cancer. Study overall: Detected sequences consistently included more beta-chain ones than alpha-chain ones. On average, each unique TCR and UMI combination appeared more than ten times in raw reads. Study-wide results and limits: Ubiquitous expanded tumor TCRs surfaced in blood more at resection than they did at follow-up.

Time point described: sample taken at primary tumor resection. Frozen PBMC, nontumor lung or tumor provided whole RNA, which was sequenced unsorted. The V segment lost 4 bases and the J segment 3 bases; nucleotides outside the gene matches: 1. This CDR3 region has 15 residues. CDR1 is SGHNT and CDR2 is YENEEA in the germline V gene. TCRdb reprocessed the 5' RACE reads via MiXCR and lists one record per CDR3 protein. There are about 17,000 distinct CDR3 sequences in the sample; about a fifth occur only once, and approximately 18% lies in the top ten. Specimen: PBMCs, collected at surgery. The origin of this receptor is a female donor with early-stage non-small cell lung cancer. The V gene is TRBV11-3, the J gene TRBJ2-1, with 12 positions matching TRBD2. The DNA of the CDR3 is TGTGCCAGCAGCTGGGGACTAGCGGGCTACAATGAGCAGTTCTTC. Translation gives CASSWGLAGYNEQFF.